This TCR beta chain was sequenced during a study of neurological immune-mediated disorders. Study-wide context: Relapsing-remitting patients made up most of the roughly 35 multiple sclerosis patients, and secondary progressive patients made up 3. Findings of the study overall: Levels of TCR clonal expansion peaked in HTLV-1-associated myelopathy and reached their lowest in multiple sclerosis, under those of healthy controls.

The team produced cDNA through 5'RACE using 10-nucleotide random UMIs. TCRdb independently ran MiXCR on the 5' RACE reads; one entry per CDR3 protein. Of approximately 100,000 distinct CDR3 sequences in the sample, around 3.3% were seen once. This clonotype was counted many times. The antigen is not known. Unsorted libraries came from 2 million PBMCs stored at -80 °C. Source material: PBMCs. The TCR originated in a woman under 30 with multiple sclerosis.

CDR3 in DNA: TGCAGTGCTAGCCGGCCGGTGAACACTGAAGCTTTCTTT. This sequence encodes CSASRPVNTEAFF. This chain connects TRBV20-1 to TRBJ1-1; D gene ambiguous. The CDR3 has 13 amino acids. Trimming took off 3 bases at V and 0 bases at J, with 8 bases between the two ends. CDR1 DFQATT and CDR2 SNEGSKA come from the germline V gene (reference sequence).